This is a list of T cell receptor beta chains from one sample in a study of blood T cells in healthy people across ages. TCRdb re-derived calls from the 5' RACE reads in MiXCR, one entry per CDR3 protein. The sample records 950,000 to 1,200,000 distinct CDR3 sequences, roughly two fifths being singletons. Material for sequencing was blood. These receptors came from a man aged 18 to 29 in good health. CDR3s include the opening cysteine and the closing phenylalanine or tryptophan. The D gene is left open where the match is weak. A clone size is listed for some rows: how often the clone was seen (once, few, many), or a class if it is expanded.

v_gene: TRBV6-1; abundance: NA; d_gene: NA; j_gene: TRBJ2-7; CDR3nt: TGTGCCAGCAGTGAAGCGTCCTGGGACAATGAGCAGTACTTC; CDR3aa: CASSEASWDNEQYF
v_gene: TRBV7-9; abundance: NA; d_gene: TRBD2; j_gene: TRBJ2-3; CDR3nt: TGTGCCAGCAGCAGATTTAGCGGGGAGGGCACAGATACGCAGTATTTT; CDR3aa: CASSRFSGEGTDTQYF
v_gene: TRBV7-2; abundance: NA; d_gene: NA; j_gene: TRBJ1-1; CDR3nt: TGTGCCAGCAGCCCAGAAAGTTGGTTGAACACTGAAGCTTTCTTT; CDR3aa: CASSPESWLNTEAFF
v_gene: TRBV2; abundance: NA; d_gene: TRBD1; j_gene: TRBJ1-1; CDR3nt: TGTGCCACAATCGGACAGGGGGCCCTCACTGAAGCTTTCTTT; CDR3aa: CATIGQGALTEAFF
v_gene: TRBV20-1; abundance: NA; d_gene: NA; j_gene: TRBJ2-7; CDR3nt: TGCAGTGCTAGAGATGTGGGGGCCCACGAGCAGTACTTC; CDR3aa: CSARDVGAHEQYF
v_gene: TRBV7-9; abundance: few; d_gene: NA; j_gene: TRBJ1-2; CDR3nt: TGTGCCAGCAGCTTAGCGGGAAGTAATAACTATGGCTACACCTTC; CDR3aa: CASSLAGSNNYGYTF
v_gene: TRBV12-3/TRBV12-4; abundance: NA; d_gene: TRBD1; j_gene: TRBJ2-6; CDR3nt: TGTGCCAGCAGTTCATCCAGGGGGCCCCTCTCTGGGGCCAACGTCCTGACTTTC; CDR3aa: CASSSSRGPLSGANVLTF
v_gene: TRBV6-5; abundance: NA; d_gene: NA; j_gene: TRBJ2-3; CDR3nt: TGTGCCAGCAGTCGAGCAGGCACAGATACGCAGTATTTT; CDR3aa: CASSRAGTDTQYF
v_gene: TRBV7-2; abundance: NA; d_gene: NA; j_gene: TRBJ1-2; CDR3nt: TGTGCCAGCAGCCCAGGGACACCCGGTGGCTACACCTTC; CDR3aa: CASSPGTPGGYTF
v_gene: TRBV12-3/TRBV12-4; abundance: many; d_gene: NA; j_gene: TRBJ1-2; CDR3nt: TGTGCCAGCAGTTTATATGGGTATGGCTACACCTTC; CDR3aa: CASSLYGYGYTF
v_gene: TRBV9; abundance: few; d_gene: NA; j_gene: TRBJ2-6; CDR3nt: TGTGCCAGCAGCCCCCTTGGGGCCAACGTCCTGACTTTC; CDR3aa: CASSPLGANVLTF
v_gene: TRBV5-1; abundance: NA; d_gene: NA; j_gene: TRBJ2-5; CDR3nt: TGCGCCAGCAGTTCTGGGCAGTTCGAGACCCAGTACTTC; CDR3aa: CASSSGQFETQYF
v_gene: TRBV7-2; abundance: few; d_gene: NA; j_gene: TRBJ1-2; CDR3nt: TGTGCCAGCAGCTTATCAGGGGACCATGGCTACACCTTC; CDR3aa: CASSLSGDHGYTF
v_gene: TRBV6-2/TRBV6-3; abundance: NA; d_gene: TRBD2; j_gene: TRBJ2-3; CDR3nt: TGTGCCAGCAGGGGTAGCGGGGTCGCAGATACGCAGTATTTT; CDR3aa: CASRGSGVADTQYF
v_gene: TRBV3-1; abundance: many; d_gene: TRBD2; j_gene: TRBJ2-1; CDR3nt: TGTGCCAGCAGCCCATCCCCCGCCCCACTAGCGGGGAGATACAATGAGCAGTTCTTC; CDR3aa: CASSPSPAPLAGRYNEQFF
v_gene: TRBV29-1; abundance: few; d_gene: TRBD1; j_gene: TRBJ1-2; CDR3nt: TGCAGCGTTGAAGATCAATCGGCGCAGGGGGGCTATGGCTACACCTTC; CDR3aa: CSVEDQSAQGGYGYTF
v_gene: TRBV27; abundance: few; d_gene: NA; j_gene: TRBJ1-6; CDR3nt: TGTGCCAGCAGGGGGTCCTATAATTCACCCCTCCACTTT; CDR3aa: CASRGSYNSPLHF
v_gene: TRBV4-2; abundance: NA; d_gene: NA; j_gene: TRBJ1-6; CDR3nt: TGTGCCAGCAGCCAGACGCAGGGTATCCCCTATAATTCACCCCTCCACTTT; CDR3aa: CASSQTQGIPYNSPLHF
v_gene: TRBV29-1; abundance: NA; d_gene: NA; j_gene: TRBJ1-1; CDR3nt: TGCAGCGTGATGCCGAGACTCCAGAACACTGAAGCTTTCTTT; CDR3aa: CSVMPRLQNTEAFF
v_gene: TRBV6-6; abundance: NA; d_gene: NA; j_gene: TRBJ1-6; CDR3nt: TGTGCCAGCAGTTACTCGAGGGACAAAGATTCACCCCTCCACTTT; CDR3aa: CASSYSRDKDSPLHF
v_gene: TRBV6-5; abundance: few; d_gene: NA; j_gene: TRBJ1-6; CDR3nt: TGTGCCAGCAGCCACAGGACGGCGCCAAATTCACCCCTCCACTTT; CDR3aa: CASSHRTAPNSPLHF
v_gene: TRBV5-1; abundance: NA; d_gene: NA; j_gene: TRBJ2-5; CDR3nt: TGCGCCAGCCTCTCTGGGACTCAGTACCAAGAGACCCAGTACTTC; CDR3aa: CASLSGTQYQETQYF
v_gene: TRBV4-3; abundance: once; d_gene: NA; j_gene: TRBJ1-2; CDR3nt: TGCGCCAGCAGCCAAGATAGCAGGACTGGGCTCTATGGCTACACCTTC; CDR3aa: CASSQDSRTGLYGYTF
v_gene: TRBV7-2; abundance: NA; d_gene: TRBD1; j_gene: TRBJ2-1; CDR3nt: TGTGCCAGCAGTTCTTCCGGGACAGGGGAGTTCTTC; CDR3aa: CASSSSGTGEFF
v_gene: TRBV5-1; abundance: NA; d_gene: NA; j_gene: TRBJ2-1; CDR3nt: TGCGCCAGCAGCTTGGATGTGGGAGAAGAAGAGACCCAGTTCTTC; CDR3aa: CASSLDVGEEETQFF
v_gene: TRBV6-5; abundance: NA; d_gene: NA; j_gene: TRBJ1-1; CDR3nt: TGTGCCAGCAGTTACGGGCAAGGGCCGACTGAAGCTTTCTTT; CDR3aa: CASSYGQGPTEAFF
v_gene: TRBV12-3/TRBV12-4; abundance: many; d_gene: TRBD2; j_gene: TRBJ2-1; CDR3nt: TGTGCCAGCAGCCCCAGCGGGGGAAACTACAATGAGCAGTTCTTC; CDR3aa: CASSPSGGNYNEQFF
v_gene: TRBV27; abundance: few; d_gene: NA; j_gene: TRBJ1-1; CDR3nt: TGTGCCAGCAGGCATCCTTTGAACACTGAAGCTTTCTTT; CDR3aa: CASRHPLNTEAFF
v_gene: TRBV29-1; abundance: NA; d_gene: NA; j_gene: TRBJ2-7; CDR3nt: TGCAGCGCCAGGCCCGTCCTTCACACCAGCGAGCAGTACTTC; CDR3aa: CSARPVLHTSEQYF
v_gene: TRBV7-2; abundance: NA; d_gene: TRBD1; j_gene: TRBJ2-1; CDR3nt: TGTGCCAGCAGCCCTCCTCCGGGACAGCCCTACAATGAGCAGTTCTTC; CDR3aa: CASSPPPGQPYNEQFF
v_gene: TRBV5-1; abundance: few; d_gene: TRBD1; j_gene: TRBJ2-7; CDR3nt: TGCGCCAGCAGCCTGATGACAGGGGACTCCTACGAGCAGTACTTC; CDR3aa: CASSLMTGDSYEQYF
v_gene: TRBV5-6; abundance: NA; d_gene: NA; j_gene: TRBJ2-3; CDR3nt: TGTGCCAGCAGCTCGACGGACAGGGAGGGAGATACGCAGTATTTT; CDR3aa: CASSSTDREGDTQYF
v_gene: TRBV11-3; abundance: NA; d_gene: NA; j_gene: TRBJ2-3; CDR3nt: TGTGCCAGCAGCTTCGGGCAACGAGATACGCAGTATTTT; CDR3aa: CASSFGQRDTQYF
v_gene: TRBV6-5; abundance: NA; d_gene: NA; j_gene: TRBJ2-3; CDR3nt: TGTGCCAGCAGTTACGAGGGAAATACGCAGTATTTT; CDR3aa: CASSYEGNTQYF
v_gene: TRBV6-2/TRBV6-3; abundance: many; d_gene: NA; j_gene: TRBJ2-1; CDR3nt: TGTGCCAGCAGAATGACCCAGGGTTCTCGCAATGAGCAGTTCTTC; CDR3aa: CASRMTQGSRNEQFF
v_gene: TRBV7-9; abundance: NA; d_gene: TRBD1; j_gene: TRBJ2-5; CDR3nt: TGTGCCAGCAGCTTGGCCGAACAGGGGGCGAGGGAGACCCAGTACTTC; CDR3aa: CASSLAEQGARETQYF
v_gene: TRBV7-3; abundance: NA; d_gene: NA; j_gene: TRBJ2-3; CDR3nt: TGTGCCAGCAGCCTCCACGGCGAAACTAGCACAGATACGCGGTATTTT; CDR3aa: CASSLHGETSTDTRYF
v_gene: TRBV5-1; abundance: NA; d_gene: NA; j_gene: TRBJ2-5; CDR3nt: TGCGCCAGCAGCTTGGGGGTCCCGGGGGAGACCCAGTACTTC; CDR3aa: CASSLGVPGETQYF
v_gene: TRBV29-1; abundance: few; d_gene: TRBD1; j_gene: TRBJ1-2; CDR3nt: TGCAGCGTTGTAGGGGGACAGGGCAACTATGGCTACACCTTC; CDR3aa: CSVVGGQGNYGYTF
v_gene: TRBV20-1; abundance: NA; d_gene: NA; j_gene: TRBJ1-2; CDR3nt: TGCAGTGCTAACCGGTTTGACTACACCTTC; CDR3aa: CSANRFDYTF
v_gene: TRBV5-1; abundance: NA; d_gene: NA; j_gene: TRBJ2-3; CDR3nt: TGCGCCAGCAGCAGTCGGGCTGGGGGGAGTTACAATGCGCAGTATTTT; CDR3aa: CASSSRAGGSYNAQYF
v_gene: TRBV9; abundance: few; d_gene: NA; j_gene: TRBJ2-7; CDR3nt: TGTGCCAGCAGCTCTAGCCCGCAGCTAACACCCTACGAGCAGTACTTC; CDR3aa: CASSSSPQLTPYEQYF
v_gene: TRBV5-1; abundance: few; d_gene: TRBD1; j_gene: TRBJ2-7; CDR3nt: TGCGCCAGCAGCAGGGGACAGGGTGACTACGAGCAGTACTTC; CDR3aa: CASSRGQGDYEQYF
v_gene: TRBV20-1; abundance: NA; d_gene: NA; j_gene: TRBJ2-7; CDR3nt: TGCAGTGTTAGAGATGTCGCGGGAAGCTCCTACGAGCAGTACTTC; CDR3aa: CSVRDVAGSSYEQYF
v_gene: TRBV4-3; abundance: few; d_gene: NA; j_gene: TRBJ1-1; CDR3nt: TGCGCCAGCAGCCCTCAAACAGGGATGAACACTGAAGCTTTCTTT; CDR3aa: CASSPQTGMNTEAFF
v_gene: TRBV7-9; abundance: NA; d_gene: TRBD2; j_gene: TRBJ2-7; CDR3nt: TGTGCCAGCAGCTTAGATAGCGGGGGGGCCGGTGAGCAGTACTTC; CDR3aa: CASSLDSGGAGEQYF
v_gene: TRBV11-2; abundance: NA; d_gene: NA; j_gene: TRBJ1-1; CDR3nt: TGTGCCAGCAACCCGGCCGGGTCCAATGAAGCTTTCTTT; CDR3aa: CASNPAGSNEAFF
v_gene: TRBV7-9; abundance: NA; d_gene: NA; j_gene: TRBJ1-2; CDR3nt: TGTGCCAGCAGCTTAGGGACGGCAGGGACCACCTTC; CDR3aa: CASSLGTAGTTF
v_gene: TRBV20-1; abundance: few; d_gene: TRBD2; j_gene: TRBJ2-3; CDR3nt: TGCAGTGCCCTTAGCGGGGTGACAGATACGCAGTATTTT; CDR3aa: CSALSGVTDTQYF
v_gene: TRBV12-3/TRBV12-4; abundance: NA; d_gene: NA; j_gene: TRBJ2-1; CDR3nt: TGCGCCAGCAGTTTAGTCAGGTATTACAATGAGCAGTTCTTC; CDR3aa: CASSLVRYYNEQFF
v_gene: TRBV4-1; abundance: few; d_gene: NA; j_gene: TRBJ2-3; CDR3nt: TGCGCCAGCAGCGAACCAGGGTCTCCGGGCACAGATACGCAGTATTTT; CDR3aa: CASSEPGSPGTDTQYF
v_gene: TRBV7-9; abundance: NA; d_gene: NA; j_gene: TRBJ1-1; CDR3nt: TGTGCCAGCAGCTTAGAAGTGGAAAGCACTGAAGCTTTCTTT; CDR3aa: CASSLEVESTEAFF
v_gene: TRBV28; abundance: NA; d_gene: NA; j_gene: TRBJ2-2; CDR3nt: TGTGCCAGCTCTCCCCTACTCGGTCCCGGGGAGCTGTTTTTT; CDR3aa: CASSPLLGPGELFF
v_gene: TRBV20-1; abundance: few; d_gene: NA; j_gene: TRBJ2-1; CDR3nt: TGCAGTGTTAAGACAGGAAGAGGACGCGAGCAGTTCTTC; CDR3aa: CSVKTGRGREQFF
v_gene: TRBV27; abundance: few; d_gene: NA; j_gene: TRBJ2-1; CDR3nt: TGTGCCAGCAGACTTGGGACGGCATACAATGAGCAGTTCTTC; CDR3aa: CASRLGTAYNEQFF
v_gene: TRBV20-1; abundance: few; d_gene: TRBD1; j_gene: TRBJ2-5; CDR3nt: TGCAGTGCTCCTTTGGACAGGCTAGGGGGAGAGACCCAGTACTTC; CDR3aa: CSAPLDRLGGETQYF
v_gene: TRBV12-3/TRBV12-4; abundance: NA; d_gene: NA; j_gene: TRBJ2-1; CDR3nt: TGTGCCAGCAGTGCGCGTTTTTGGGAAAATGAGCAGTTCTTC; CDR3aa: CASSARFWENEQFF
v_gene: TRBV10-3; abundance: NA; d_gene: TRBD1; j_gene: TRBJ2-3; CDR3nt: TGTGCCATCAGGTGGGACAGGGAATCTAGCACAGATACGCAGTATTTT; CDR3aa: CAIRWDRESSTDTQYF